A selection of T cell receptor beta chains follows, all from one sample in a study of blood T cell repertoires in COVID-19. The method was immunoSEQ multiplex PCR; TCRdb's version includes in-frame clones alone and lacks a portion of them. The sample yields around 460,000 clones, roughly 90% seen once. The sequenced material came from peripheral blood. Every receptor here comes from a man aged 18 to 30 with COVID-19, enrolled during active disease. The CDR3 runs from the conserved cysteine through the conserved F or W. D genes are given only for firm matches. Clone size is given for some rows only: seen once, a few or many times, or a class if the clone is expanded.

V,D,size,J,DNA,CDR3
TRBV3-1/TRBV3-2,NA,NA,TRBJ2-4,TGTGCCAGCAGCCAAGATTCGTCCAGCCGGGTGTTTAGAAACATTCAGTACTTC,CASSQDSSSRVFRNIQYF
TRBV4-1,TRBD1,few,TRBJ2-7,TGCGCCAGCAGCTTTCGACAGGGGGCGAGCGAGCAGTACTTC,CASSFRQGASEQYF
TRBV6-5,TRBD1,NA,TRBJ1-1,TGTGCCAGCAGTTACGGGACAGGGGGAAACACTGAAGCTTTCTTT,CASSYGTGGNTEAFF
TRBV27,NA,NA,TRBJ1-1,TGTGCCAGCAGTGCAACAGGGTGGATGAACACTGAAGCTTTCTTT,CASSATGWMNTEAFF
TRBV5-5,TRBD1,NA,TRBJ2-1,TGTGCCAGCAGCTTGGGAGGGACAGGGAATGAGCAGTTCTTC,CASSLGGTGNEQFF
TRBV7-9,NA,NA,TRBJ2-1,TGTGCCAGCAGCTTTTTAATTCTAGGGGCCAATGAGCAGTTCTTC,CASSFLILGANEQFF
TRBV11-2,TRBD1,NA,TRBJ2-7,TGTGCCAGCAGCGAGGGGGCAGGGTTCTACGAGCAGTACTTC,CASSEGAGFYEQYF
TRBV11-3,NA,NA,TRBJ2-2,TGTGCCAGCAGCTTCCACGGGGAGCTGTTTTTT,CASSFHGELFF
TRBV7-9,NA,NA,TRBJ1-4,TGTGCCAGCAGTTTAGGACTAAAACTGTTTTTT,CASSLGLKLFF
TRBV6-5,TRBD1,NA,TRBJ2-3,TGTGCCACGACAGGGGAAAACACAGATACGCAGTATTTT,CATTGENTDTQYF
TRBV27,TRBD1,NA,TRBJ1-1,TGTGCCAGCAGTCCGGGACAGCGGTCCGAAGCTTTCTTT,CASSPGQRSEAFF
TRBV7-8,NA,few,TRBJ1-5,TGTGCCAGCAGCCTTGGTAGCAGAACCAATCAGCCCCAGCATTTT,CASSLGSRTNQPQHF
TRBV29-1,NA,NA,TRBJ1-5,TGCAGCGTCAAAGACTCGCGCCTTGGTCAGCCCCAGCATTTT,CSVKDSRLGQPQHF
TRBV5-1,TRBD2,NA,TRBJ2-7,TGCGCCAGCAGCTTTAGCGGGAGCGCCTACGAGCAGTACTTC,CASSFSGSAYEQYF
TRBV18,TRBD2,NA,TRBJ2-5,TGTGCCAGCTCACCACAGGGAGGGAAGACCCAGTACTTC,CASSPQGGKTQYF
TRBV5-1,TRBD2,NA,TRBJ2-3,TGCGCCAGCAGTCTCGGGGGGGAAGATACGCAGTATTTT,CASSLGGEDTQYF
TRBV11-3,TRBD2,NA,TRBJ2-7,TGTGCCAGCAGCTCCGCTCCCGGGACTAGCGGGAGGGCCTACGAGCAGTACTTC,CASSSAPGTSGRAYEQYF
TRBV4-2,NA,NA,TRBJ1-2,TGTGCCAGCAGCCAAGATCCAAGAGTTGCTAACTATGGCTACACCTTC,CASSQDPRVANYGYTF
TRBV6-2/TRBV6-3,TRBD2,once,TRBJ2-1,TGTGCCAGCAGTTACTCGGCGGGAGGGATTTCGGGTGAGCAGTTCTTC,CASSYSAGGISGEQFF
TRBV11-3,NA,NA,TRBJ2-5,TGTGCCAGCAGCTCAAGACTGGACCAAGAGACCCAGTACTTC,CASSSRLDQETQYF
TRBV29-1,NA,NA,TRBJ2-7,TGCAGCGCGTACAGTGCCTACGAGCAGTACTTC,CSAYSAYEQYF
TRBV6-6,NA,NA,TRBJ2-2,TGTGCCAGCAGAAGAGTTGGGAACACCGGGGAGCTGTTTTTT,CASRRVGNTGELFF
TRBV11-1,TRBD1,NA,TRBJ1-1,TGTGCCAGCAGCTTATGGGCAGGGGGGCCCACTGAAGCTTTCTTT,CASSLWAGGPTEAFF
TRBV9,TRBD2,NA,TRBJ2-3,TGTGCCAGCAGCGGGACTAGCGGGAGCACAGATACGCAGTATTTT,CASSGTSGSTDTQYF
TRBV7-2,NA,once,TRBJ2-3,TGTGCCAGCAGCCCAGCGTATACCAGCACAGATACGCAGTATTTT,CASSPAYTSTDTQYF
TRBV18,NA,NA,TRBJ1-1,TGTGCCAGCTCGTCATACGGTACTGAAGCTTTCTTT,CASSSYGTEAFF
TRBV13,TRBD1,many,TRBJ2-7,TGTGCCAGCAGTTATGACAGGGGCGTCAGCGAGCAGTACTTC,CASSYDRGVSEQYF
TRBV7-2,TRBD2,NA,TRBJ2-1,TGTGCCAGCAGCTTAATGGCGGGGGGATTCAATGAGCAGTTCTTC,CASSLMAGGFNEQFF
TRBV11-2,TRBD2,NA,TRBJ2-2,TGTGCCAGCAAACTAGCGGGAGCCACCGGGGAGCTGTTTTTT,CASKLAGATGELFF
TRBV12-3/TRBV12-4,NA,NA,TRBJ1-2,TGTGCCACTCTCACAGGGTATGGCTACACCTTC,CATLTGYGYTF
TRBV7-9,TRBD2,NA,TRBJ2-3,TGTGCCAGCTGCTCGATAGCGGGAGCGGTAGATACGCAGTATTTT,CASCSIAGAVDTQYF
TRBV2,TRBD1,NA,TRBJ2-5,TGTGCCAGCAAGAGACAGGGGGGAGGAGAGACCCAGTACTTC,CASKRQGGGETQYF
TRBV5-6,TRBD1,NA,TRBJ1-4,TGTGCCAGCAGCTTGAGAGGACAGGGGGATGAAAAACTGTTTTTT,CASSLRGQGDEKLFF
TRBV2,TRBD1,NA,TRBJ1-2,TGTGCCAGCAGTGGGACAGGTAGACCAGCTAACTATGGCTACACCTTC,CASSGTGRPANYGYTF
TRBV15,NA,NA,TRBJ2-7,TGTGCCACCAGCAGAGATACCCTCGGGACCTACGAGCAGTACTTC,CATSRDTLGTYEQYF
TRBV5-1,TRBD1,NA,TRBJ2-4,TGCGCCAGCAGCTTACAGGGGAGCATTCAGTACTTC,CASSLQGSIQYF
TRBV11-2,NA,NA,TRBJ1-4,TGTGCCAGCAGCTTATTGTCCTGGAGTGGCGGTGAAAAACTGTTTTTT,CASSLLSWSGGEKLFF
TRBV18,NA,NA,TRBJ2-7,TGTGCCAGCTCAGACAGACAGGCGACTTACGAGCAGTACTTC,CASSDRQATYEQYF
TRBV14,NA,once,TRBJ2-7,TGTGCCAGCAGCGATAGAGTCTACGAGCAGTACTTC,CASSDRVYEQYF
TRBV4-1,NA,NA,TRBJ1-1,TGCGCCAGCAGCCAAGATAGTTGGGAAGGGGACACTGAAGCTTTCTTT,CASSQDSWEGDTEAFF
TRBV2,TRBD1,NA,TRBJ1-6,TGTGCCAGCACCTCAGGGGGATTGGGGAATTTTGAACCCCTCCACTTT,CASTSGGLGNFEPLHF
TRBV27,NA,few,TRBJ1-5,TGTGCCAGCAGTTTAAACACCAATCAGCCCCAGCATTTT,CASSLNTNQPQHF
TRBV7-3,NA,few,TRBJ2-7,TGTGCCAGCAGCCGTACCGGGGAAACCTACGAGCAGTACTTC,CASSRTGETYEQYF
TRBV30,NA,NA,TRBJ1-5,TGTGCCTGGAGCCGAACCCAGGGCGAAATGAATCAGCCCCAGCATTTT,CAWSRTQGEMNQPQHF
TRBV29-1,TRBD2,NA,TRBJ2-5,TGCAGCGTGGGGACTAGCGGCGTAAGAGAGACCCAGTACTTC,CSVGTSGVRETQYF
TRBV5-6,NA,NA,TRBJ2-7,TGTGCCAGCAGCCAGGAGGGGAGGCACGAGCAGTACTTC,CASSQEGRHEQYF
TRBV24-1,NA,NA,TRBJ2-5,TGTGCCACCAGTGAGGGGACACCTCAAGAGACCCAGTACTTC,CATSEGTPQETQYF
TRBV7-9,NA,NA,TRBJ1-3,TGTGCCAGCAGCTTAATGGGGAGTAAGTTTGGAAACACCATATATTTT,CASSLMGSKFGNTIYF
TRBV19,NA,NA,TRBJ2-7,TGTGCCAGTAGTAACAGCTACGAGCAGTACTTC,CASSNSYEQYF
TRBV18,TRBD2,few,TRBJ2-2,TGTGCCAGCTCACCACGGTCGGGAGGGCCTATGTCCGGGGAGCTGTTTTTT,CASSPRSGGPMSGELFF
TRBV5-1,NA,few,TRBJ1-6,TGCGCCAGCAGCTTGGAACGGGTCCAGGGTAATTCACCCCTCCACTTT,CASSLERVQGNSPLHF
TRBV5-1,TRBD1,NA,TRBJ2-7,TGCGCCACCAAAAAATCGGGGGACAGGGGATCGTACGAGCAGTACTTC,CATKKSGDRGSYEQYF
TRBV21-1,NA,NA,TRBJ2-7,TGTGCCAGCAGCAGAGACCCGGGACAGGGACCTGGCGAGCAGTACTTC,CASSRDPGQGPGEQYF